The clone carrying this T cell receptor (beta chain) was picked up many times. The data belong to a study of regulatory T cells in long-lasting Graves disease. Relying on iRepertoire HTBI primers and Arm-PCR of CDR3 regions, the team built TCR beta libraries. One entry per CDR3 protein results from TCRdb running MiXCR on the multiplex PCR reads. The sample consists of about 470,000 distinct CDR3 sequences, roughly 15% of them appearing once. The CDR3 runs to 14 residues. The J segment lost 10 bases and the V segment lost 3 bases, leaving 7 bases of the junction unmatched. Indicated time point: newly diagnosed GD, antithyroid drugs for less than 3 months. PBMC-extracted RNA yielded the TCR library. These data were also reused for a study on T cells in Graves' hyperthyroidism and ophthalmopathy.

Sample: peripheral blood mononuclear cells (PBMCs), taken at new diagnosis, from a patient treated with antithyroid drugs. The chain has TRBV12-3 or TRBV12-4 and TRBJ2-1; 9 nucleotides agree with TRBD2. This receptor was obtained from a man in his forties or fifties with Graves disease. The CDR3 sequence is CASSFGTSLGEQFF. CDR3 DNA: TGTGCCAGCAGTTTTGGGACTAGCCTCGGGGAGCAGTTCTTC.